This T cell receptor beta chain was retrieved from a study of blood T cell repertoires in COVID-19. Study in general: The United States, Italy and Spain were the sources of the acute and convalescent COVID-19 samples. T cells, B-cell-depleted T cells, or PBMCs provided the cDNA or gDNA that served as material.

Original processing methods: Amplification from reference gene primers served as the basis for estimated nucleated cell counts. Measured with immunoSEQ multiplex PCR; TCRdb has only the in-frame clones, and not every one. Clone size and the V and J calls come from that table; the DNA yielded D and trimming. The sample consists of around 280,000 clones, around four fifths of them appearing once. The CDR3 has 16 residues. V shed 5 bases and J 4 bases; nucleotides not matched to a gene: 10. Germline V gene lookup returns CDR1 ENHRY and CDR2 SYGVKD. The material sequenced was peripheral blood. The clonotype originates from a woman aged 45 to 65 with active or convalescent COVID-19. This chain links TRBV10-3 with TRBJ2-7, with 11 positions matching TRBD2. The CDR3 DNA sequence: TGTGCCATCAGTAACCGACCCGGGACTAGCGGATACGAGCAGTACTTC. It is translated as CAISNRPGTSGYEQYF.